The clone carrying this T cell receptor (beta chain) came up once. The junction departs from the called germline gene at one end, perhaps through a read error. The sample holds other DNA sequences that translate to the same CDR3. This entry comes from a study of control samples from healthy donors and cancer patients. The data were produced by immunoSEQ multiplex PCR, yet TCRdb's version contains in-frame clones alone and is incomplete. The sample records fewer than 500,000 clones, approximately 92% being singletons. The germline CDR1 and CDR2 sequences are MNHEY and SVGAGI. There are 14 residues in the CDR3.

The V and J genes are TRBV6-5 and TRBJ1-4; 7 bases line up with TRBD1. The sequence derives from a man aged 35 to 55 with head and neck cancer. Sequencing was carried out using PBMCs. The CDR3 sequence: CASRTGSLNEKLFF. The CDR3 coding sequence is TGTGCCAGCAGGACAGGGAGTCTTAATGAAAAGCTGTTTTTT.